Reported below is one TCR beta chain. The repertoire was sequenced with immunoSEQ multiplex PCR; TCRdb's copy has only in-frame clones and lacks some. The table has about 110,000 clones, roughly 90% seen once. This sample was included in a study of blood T cell repertoires in COVID-19. From germline, CDR1 is SGHNT and CDR2 YYREEE (reference sequence). The CDR3 loop spans 14 amino acids. Trimming removed 3 bases from V and 6 bases from J; junction bases left unmatched: 7. The sequenced sample consisted of peripheral blood. The TCR sequence derives from a woman in her 70s who had recovered from COVID-19. The chain links TRBV5-4 to TRBJ1-1; TRBD1 aligns across 8 bases. In DNA form, the CDR3 reads TGTGCCAGCAGCTCCCCGACAGGGGCCCCTGAAGCTTTCTTT. This codes for CASSSPTGAPEAFF.